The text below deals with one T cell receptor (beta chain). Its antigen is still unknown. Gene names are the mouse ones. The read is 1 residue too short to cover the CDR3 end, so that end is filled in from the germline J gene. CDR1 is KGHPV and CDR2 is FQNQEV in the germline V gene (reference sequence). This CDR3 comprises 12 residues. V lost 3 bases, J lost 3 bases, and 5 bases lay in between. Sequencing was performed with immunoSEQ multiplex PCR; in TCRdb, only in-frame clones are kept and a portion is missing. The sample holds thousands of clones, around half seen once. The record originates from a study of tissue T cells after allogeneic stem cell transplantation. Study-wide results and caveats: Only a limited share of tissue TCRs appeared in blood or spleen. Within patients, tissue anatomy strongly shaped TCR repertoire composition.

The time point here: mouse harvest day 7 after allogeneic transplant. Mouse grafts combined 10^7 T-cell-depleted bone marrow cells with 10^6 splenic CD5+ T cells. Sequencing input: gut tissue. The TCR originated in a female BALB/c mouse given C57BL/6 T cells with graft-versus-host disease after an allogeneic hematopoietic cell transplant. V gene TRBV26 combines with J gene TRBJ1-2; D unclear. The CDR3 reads CASSLEHSDYTF. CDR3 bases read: TGTGCCAGCAGTCTTGAGCACTCCGACTACACC.